Shown below are 9 T cell receptor beta chains from a single sample sequenced in a study of T cell changes during pregnancy in multiple sclerosis. Data came from immunoSEQ multiplex PCR; TCRdb stores just in-frame clones and leaves some out. This table holds about 70,000 clones, about 95% found once. The source material was peripheral blood, sampled in the third trimester of pregnancy. These receptor sequences come from a female donor with multiple sclerosis, enrolled in a pregnancy study.

The chain is built from TRBV5-1 and TRBJ2-5, with TRBD2 identical over 15 bases. The germline V gene encodes CDR1 SGHRS and CDR2 YFSETQ. V lost 6 bases, J lost 5 bases, and 5 bases stayed unmatched. The CDR3 has 15 residues. The CDR3 DNA reads as TGCGCCAGCACCGGACTAGCGGGGGGGCCCGAGACCCAGTACTTC. Amino acids: CASTGLAGGPETQYF.

This clone showed up just once. CDR3 in DNA: TGTGCCAGCAGTCTAGAGCCAGGGGGATCCTACGAGCAGTACTTC. Encoded protein: CASSLEPGGSYEQYF. The chain combines TRBV11-2 with TRBJ2-7; 7 bases match TRBD1. This CDR3 is 15 amino acids long. Germline V gene lookup returns CDR1 SGHAT and CDR2 FQNNGV. Losses at the gene ends were 6 bases for V and 1 base for J; bases not matched to a gene: 9.

This chain connects TRBV6-1 to TRBJ1-1; D gene unclear. CDR3 length equals 13 residues. Trimming stripped 2 bases from V and 0 bases from J, with 4 bases between. CDR1 is MNHNS and CDR2 is SASEGT in the germline V gene. CDR3 residues: CASSEHLNTEAFF. DNA of the CDR3: TGTGCCAGCAGTGAACACTTGAACACTGAAGCTTTCTTT.

This rearrangement joins TRBV18 to TRBJ1-1; TRBD1 matches at 10 bases. There are 16 residues in the CDR3. Germline CDR1 reads KGHSH; CDR2 reads LQKENI. V gave up 4 bases and J gave up 4 bases; unmatched junction bases: 9. The CDR3 loop is CASSLTGTGAGTEAFF. Written as DNA, the CDR3 is TGTGCCAGCTCACTTACCGGGACAGGGGCCGGCACTGAAGCTTTCTTT.

The chain carries TRBV19 and TRBJ1-2; D is perhaps TRBD1 (6 bases). V was cut by 6 bases and J by 2 bases, with 13 bases left in between. Per the germline V gene, CDR1 is LNHDA and CDR2 is SQIVND (reference sequence). The CDR3 is made up of 14 amino acids. The CDR3 coding sequence is TGTGCCAGTAGGCCTAACACAGGGAACTATGGCTACACCTTC. Its translation: CASRPNTGNYGYTF.

The genes are TRBV7-3 and TRBJ2-1; 15 nucleotides line up with TRBD2. The germline gives CDR1 SGHTA, CDR2 FQGTGA. V lost 4 bases and J lost 7; bases outside the gene matches: 11. The CDR3 totals 18 residues. CDR3 coding DNA: TGTGCCAGCAGCTCCGTGAGGACTAGCGGGGGGGCCAGGAATGAGCAGTTCTTC. Residues: CASSSVRTSGGARNEQFF.

The chain is built from TRBV7-8 and TRBJ2-1, with D maybe TRBD2 (6 bases). The V and J ends lost 1 base and 7 bases respectively, with 11 bases between them. The CDR3 length is 14 residues. Germline V gene sequence: CDR1 SGHVS, CDR2 FQNEAQ. Here the CDR3 DNA reads TGTGCCAGCAGCTTAGAACTAGCTCCAAATGAGCAGTTCTTC. Protein sequence: CASSLELAPNEQFF.

This clone was seen just once. The genes are TRBV28 and TRBJ2-7; D is uncertain. The CDR3 is 14 residues long. Germline values: CDR1 MDHEN, CDR2 SYDVKM. V shed 10 bases and J shed 2 bases, with 18 bases lying between them. This CDR3 is CATNRGGSTYEQYF. As DNA, the CDR3 is TGTGCCACCAATAGAGGTGGCTCTACCTACGAGCAGTACTTC.

Here the CDR3 reads CASSYEQGNTYEQYF. As DNA, the CDR3 is TGTGCCAGCAGTTACGAACAGGGGAACACCTACGAGCAGTACTTC. The chain combines TRBV6-5 with TRBJ2-7; TRBD1 agrees at 7 bases. Trimming took 2 bases from V and 2 from J; bases not matched to a gene: 6. Per germline, CDR1 MNHEY and CDR2 SVGAGI. This CDR3 is built from 15 residues.